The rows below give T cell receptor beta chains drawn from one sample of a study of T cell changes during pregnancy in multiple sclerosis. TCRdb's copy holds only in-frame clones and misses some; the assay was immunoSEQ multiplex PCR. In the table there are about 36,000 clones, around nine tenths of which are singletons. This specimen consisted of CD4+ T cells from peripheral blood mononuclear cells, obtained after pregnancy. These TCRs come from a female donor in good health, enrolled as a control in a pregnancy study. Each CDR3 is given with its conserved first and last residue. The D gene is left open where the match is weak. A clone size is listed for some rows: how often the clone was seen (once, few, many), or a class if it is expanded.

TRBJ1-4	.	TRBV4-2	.	TGTGCCAGCAGCCAAGATTCGCCGGGAAGTGGTGAAAAACTGTTTTTT	CASSQDSPGSGEKLFF
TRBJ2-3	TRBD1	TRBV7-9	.	TGTGCCAGCAGCTCCGCAGGGGGCATAGGAACAGATACGCAGTATTTT	CASSSAGGIGTDTQYF
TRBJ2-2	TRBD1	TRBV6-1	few	TGTGCCAGCAGAGAAACAGGGGAAACCGGGGAGCTGTTTTTT	CASRETGETGELFF
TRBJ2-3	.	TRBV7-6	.	TGTGCCAGCAAGTACGGTAGCACAGATACGCAGTATTTT	CASKYGSTDTQYF
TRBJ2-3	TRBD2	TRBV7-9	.	TGTGCCAGCAGCTTTCCGGGACTAGCAGACCAAGATACGCAGTATTTT	CASSFPGLADQDTQYF
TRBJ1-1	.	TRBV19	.	TGTGCCAGTAGTTCATACATGAACACTGAAGCTTTCTTT	CASSSYMNTEAFF
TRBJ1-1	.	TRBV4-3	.	TGCGCCAGCAGCCAGACCACAGGGAACACTGAAGCTTTCTTT	CASSQTTGNTEAFF
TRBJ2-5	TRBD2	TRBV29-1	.	TGCAGCATTAGCGGGAGAGAGCCAGAGACCCAGTACTTC	CSISGREPETQYF
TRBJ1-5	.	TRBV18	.	TGTGCCAGCTCCCCCATACAGTCGGGGGAACCCCAGCATTTT	CASSPIQSGEPQHF
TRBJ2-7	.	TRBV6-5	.	TGTGCCAGCAGACAGGGCCCCCAGCAGTACTTC	CASRQGPQQYF
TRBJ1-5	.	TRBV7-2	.	TGTGCCAGCAGCCCTCGTGGGGGGGCCTATAGCAATCAGCCCCAGCATTTT	CASSPRGGAYSNQPQHF
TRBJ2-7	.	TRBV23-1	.	TGCGCCAGAGTTCGACAGCGCAACGAGCAGTACTTC	CARVRQRNEQYF
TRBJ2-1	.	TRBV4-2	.	TGTGCCAGCAGCCAAGATAGAGGTCAGAATTACAATGAGCAGTTCTTC	CASSQDRGQNYNEQFF
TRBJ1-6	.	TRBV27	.	TGTGCCAGCAGTCCGGACAGAACCTATAATTCACCCCTCCACTTT	CASSPDRTYNSPLHF
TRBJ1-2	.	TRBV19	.	TGTGCCAGTAGGGGACAAGCTGGGAATTATGGCTACACCTTC	CASRGQAGNYGYTF
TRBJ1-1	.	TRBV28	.	TGTGCCAGCAGTCAACTGAGGTTCCGGGGCGGGATGGGCACTGAAGCTTTCTTT	CASSQLRFRGGMGTEAFF
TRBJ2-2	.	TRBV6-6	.	TGTGCCAGCAGTTACAGCAGGGCGAACACCGGGGAGCTGTTTTTT	CASSYSRANTGELFF
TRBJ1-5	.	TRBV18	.	TGTGCCAGCTCACGGGGCACCGCCAATCAGCCCCAGCATTTT	CASSRGTANQPQHF
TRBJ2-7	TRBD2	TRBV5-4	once	TGTGCCAGCAGCTTTGCGGGGGTTGAGTACGAGCAGTACTTC	CASSFAGVEYEQYF
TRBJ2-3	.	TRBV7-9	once	TGTGCCAGCAGCTTAAATGGGCCAGATACGCAGTATTTT	CASSLNGPDTQYF
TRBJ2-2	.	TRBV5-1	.	TGCGCCAGCAGCTTGGCTTTGGGAGACACCGGGGAGCTGTTTTTT	CASSLALGDTGELFF
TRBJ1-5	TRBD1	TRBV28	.	TGTGCCAGCAGTTTATCGGGAGGGGGCTTGTCCCAGCCCCAGCATTTT	CASSLSGGGLSQPQHF
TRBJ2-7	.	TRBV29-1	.	TGCAGCGTTGGACCGCAGGTCTACGAGCAGTACTTC	CSVGPQVYEQYF
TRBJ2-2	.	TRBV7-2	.	TGTGCCAGCAGTTTCGGGGGGAACACCGGGGAGCTGTTTTTT	CASSFGGNTGELFF
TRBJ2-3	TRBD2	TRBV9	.	TGTGCCAGCAGCCGACTAGCGGGAGTGAAAGATACGCAGTATTTT	CASSRLAGVKDTQYF
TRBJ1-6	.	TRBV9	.	TGTGCCAGCAGCGCACAACAGGGTTTAGGCTCCTATAATTCACCCCTCCACTTT	CASSAQQGLGSYNSPLHF
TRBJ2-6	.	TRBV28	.	TGTGCCAGCAGTTCCTACTCTGGGGCCAACGTCCTGACTTTC	CASSSYSGANVLTF
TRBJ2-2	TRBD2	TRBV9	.	TGTGCCAGCAGCGGGGGACTAGCTAACACCGGGGAGCTGTTTTTT	CASSGGLANTGELFF
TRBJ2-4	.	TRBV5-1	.	TGCGCCAGCAGCTCACAGGGTTCAGCCAAAAACATTCAGTACTTC	CASSSQGSAKNIQYF
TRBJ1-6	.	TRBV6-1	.	TGTGCCAGCAGTGATCCCCCGGACAATACTTATAATTCACCCCTCCACTTT	CASSDPPDNTYNSPLHF
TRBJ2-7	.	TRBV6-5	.	TGTGCCAGCAGCCGAGGGGGAGACTACGAGCAGTACTTC	CASSRGGDYEQYF
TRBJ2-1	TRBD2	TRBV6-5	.	TGTGCCAGCAGTCCTAGGACTAGCGGGAGAGGGGAGCAGTTCTTC	CASSPRTSGRGEQFF
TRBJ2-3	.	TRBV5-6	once	TGTGCCAGCATCTGGAAGGGGCGGTCCGGGGATACGCAGTATTTT	CASIWKGRSGDTQYF
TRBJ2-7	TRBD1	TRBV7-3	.	TGTGCCAGCAGCTTAAACAGGGGCGACGAGCAGTACTTC	CASSLNRGDEQYF
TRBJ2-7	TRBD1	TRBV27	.	TGTGCCAGCACTCCCCTCGACAGGGAGCACGAGCAGTACTTC	CASTPLDREHEQYF
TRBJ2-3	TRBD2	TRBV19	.	TGTGCCAGTAGTTCTTGGACTAGCGGGAGGAACACAGATACGCAGTATTTT	CASSSWTSGRNTDTQYF
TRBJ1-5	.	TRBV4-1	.	TGCGCCAGCAGCCAAGATCGGAGGGTGGCGTTACATCAGCCCCAGCATTTT	CASSQDRRVALHQPQHF
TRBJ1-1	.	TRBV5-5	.	TGTGCCAGCAGCTTGTTCGGGGGGGTCACTGAAGCTTTCTTT	CASSLFGGVTEAFF
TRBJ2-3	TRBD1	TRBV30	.	TGTGCCTGGAAAAGGGGGCTGGGCACAGATACGCAGTATTTT	CAWKRGLGTDTQYF
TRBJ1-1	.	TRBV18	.	TGTGCCAGCTCACCGCAGACAGGTGGGGGCACTGAAGCTTTCTTT	CASSPQTGGGTEAFF
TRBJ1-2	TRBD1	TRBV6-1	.	TGTGCCAGCAGTGAAAGACAGGGCCCCGAGTATAACTATGGCTACACCTTC	CASSERQGPEYNYGYTF
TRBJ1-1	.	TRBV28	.	TGTGCCAGCAGTCCTGGGTGGAGGAACACTGAAGCTTTCTTT	CASSPGWRNTEAFF
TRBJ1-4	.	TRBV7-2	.	TGTGCCAGCAGCTTAGCCGGAGGGTTGGAACTGTTTTTT	CASSLAGGLELFF
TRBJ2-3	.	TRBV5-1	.	TGCGCCAGCAGCTTGGATCCGGGACTAGGGGGCGGTACGCAGTATTTT	CASSLDPGLGGGTQYF
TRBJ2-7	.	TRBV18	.	TGTGCCAGCTCTCCACAGAGTAACGAGCAGTACTTC	CASSPQSNEQYF
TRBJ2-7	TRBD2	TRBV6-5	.	TGTGCCAGCAGTTACGGGACTAGCGGAACCTACGAGCAGTACTTC	CASSYGTSGTYEQYF
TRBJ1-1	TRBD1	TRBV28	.	TGTGCCAGCAGCACAGGGGGCACTGAAGCTTTCTTT	CASSTGGTEAFF
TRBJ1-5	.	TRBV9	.	TGTGCCAGCAGCGCGCAGGGAAGCAATCAGCCCCAGCATTTT	CASSAQGSNQPQHF
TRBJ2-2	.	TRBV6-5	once	TGTGCCAGCAGTTACTCGGGCAGCAGCACCGGGGAGCTGTTTTTT	CASSYSGSSTGELFF
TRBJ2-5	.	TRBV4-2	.	TGTGCCAGCAGCCAAGGGAGGGGCGGGGCGGGGCAAGAGACCCAGTACTTC	CASSQGRGGAGQETQYF
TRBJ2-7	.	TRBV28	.	TGTGCCAGCATCCTCCAGCGGAGCTCCTACGAGCAGTACTTC	CASILQRSSYEQYF
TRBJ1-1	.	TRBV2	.	TGTGCCAGCAGTCTTGAGACAGGACACACTGAAGCTTTCTTT	CASSLETGHTEAFF
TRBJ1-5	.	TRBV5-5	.	TGTGCCAGCAGCCTCGACGGAGTGAATCAGCCCCAGCATTTT	CASSLDGVNQPQHF
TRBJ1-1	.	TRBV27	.	TGTGCCAGCAGTTTCCTAGGACAGAACACTGAAGCTTTCTTT	CASSFLGQNTEAFF
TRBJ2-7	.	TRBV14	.	TGTGCCAGCAGCCAATTCGCGGGCGAGCAGTACTTC	CASSQFAGEQYF
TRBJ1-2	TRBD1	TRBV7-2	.	TGTGCCAGCAGCTTATCCCTCACAGGGGCCGTCTATGGCTACACCTTC	CASSLSLTGAVYGYTF
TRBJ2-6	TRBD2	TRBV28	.	TGTGCCAGCAGTCCCCGACTAGCGGGGACCCGCCGGGCCAACGTCCTGACTTTC	CASSPRLAGTRRANVLTF